Below are 30 T cell receptor beta chains sequenced from a single sample in a study of blood T cell repertoires in COVID-19. Sequenced by immunoSEQ multiplex PCR; TCRdb stores in-frame clones only, minus some. The sample lists about 270,000 clones, about 87% occurring once. The sample consisted of PBMCs or T cells enriched from blood (not recorded which). The source of these receptors is a woman aged 50 to 60 who had recovered from COVID-19.

This clone occurred once. The rearrangement joins TRBV2 to TRBJ1-2, with 10 bases fitting TRBD1. CDR1 and CDR2 (germline): SNHLY, FYNNEI. Trimming at V came to 7 bases and at J to 4 bases, leaving 6 bases not matched to a gene. The CDR3 consists of 14 residues. CDR3 sequence reads: CASTPGQGPYGYTF. The DNA for the CDR3 is TGTGCCAGCACACCGGGACAGGGGCCCTATGGCTACACCTTC.

The chain uses TRBV25-1 and TRBJ1-3; TRBD1 agrees at 8 bases. CDR3 size: 14 residues. The V segment lost 3 bases and the J segment 4 bases; nucleotides outside the gene matches: 2. Germline assignment: CDR1 MGHDK and CDR2 SYGVNS. The DNA of the CDR3 is TGTGCCAGCAGTGACAGGGGGCGCGGAAACACCATATATTTT. Encoded protein: CASSDRGRGNTIYF.

V gene TRBV11-2 combines with J gene TRBJ1-1; D gene ambiguous. The CDR3 contains 14 residues. From germline, CDR1 is SGHAT and CDR2 FQNNGV. V was pared by 1 base and J by 2 bases, with 8 bases between. DNA for the CDR3: TGTGCCAGCAGCTTAGGAGGGCTCAACACTGAAGCTTTCTTT. Its translation is CASSLGGLNTEAFF.

The chain combines TRBV28 with TRBJ2-7, with a tentative D call TRBD1 (5 bases). This CDR3 has 14 residues. Trimming stripped 4 bases from V and 2 bases from J, with 12 bases between. Germline CDR1 MDHEN, CDR2 SYDVKM. CDR3 nucleotide sequence: TGTGCCAGCAGTTCCTGGGGCTCCACCTACGAGCAGTACTTC. This encodes CASSSWGSTYEQYF.

The chain links TRBV27 to TRBJ1-2; tentative D call: TRBD1 (5 bases). V was pared by 1 base and J by 8 bases, with 11 bases between. Germline V gene lookup returns CDR1 MNHEY and CDR2 SMNVEV (reference sequence). The CDR3 totals 13 residues. The CDR3 reads CASSLWWRGGYTF. The CDR3 DNA reads as TGTGCCAGCAGTTTATGGTGGCGGGGCGGCTACACCTTC.

The rearrangement joins TRBV11-2 to TRBJ1-1; no clear D. The V end lost 2 bases, the J end lost 1 base, and 5 bases lay between the germline ends. Looked up from germline, CDR1 is SGHAT and CDR2 is FQNNGV. The CDR3 totals 13 residues. This chain's CDR3 is CASSLLSNTEAFF. The CDR3 bases are TGTGCCAGCAGCTTACTTTCGAACACTGAAGCTTTCTTT. Combining the CDR3 with reference TRBV11-2 and TRBJ1-1 gives the whole variable domain EAGVAQSPRYKIIEKRQSVAFWCNPISGHATLYWYQQILGQGPKLLIQFQNNGVVDDSQLPKDRFSAERLKGVDSTLKIQPAKLEDSAVYLCASSLLSNTEAFFGQGTRLTVV.

The chain has TRBV6-5 and TRBJ2-7; 8 bases align to TRBD1. The CDR3 sequence is 15 residues long. The V segment lost 6 bases and the J segment 4 bases; nucleotides outside the gene matches: 11. Germline values: CDR1 MNHEY, CDR2 SVGAGI. As DNA, the CDR3 is TGTGCCAGCAGACCTAGGACAGGGAAGCATTACGAGCAGTACTTC. It yields the protein CASRPRTGKHYEQYF.

The chain is built from TRBV4-1 and TRBJ2-1; 8 bases are a match to TRBD2. Germline V lookup: CDR1 MGHRA, CDR2 YSYEKL. The CDR3 has 17 residues. J gave up 7 bases and V 0 bases, and 11 bases lay outside the gene matches. The CDR3 DNA sequence: TGCGCCAGCAGCCAAGATGGGGAGCGGGAGAGGCGGAATGAGCAGTTCTTC. This codes for CASSQDGERERRNEQFF.

The chain uses TRBV30 and TRBJ2-1; possibly TRBD2 for D (5 bases). Trimming removed 3 bases at V and 6 bases at J, with 9 bases between. CDR3 size: 12 residues. Germline V CDR1 and CDR2: GTSNPN, SVGIG (reference sequence). The CDR3 loop reads CAWSAGLNEQFF. In DNA, the CDR3 is TGTGCCTGGAGCGCCGGACTCAATGAGCAGTTCTTC.

V and J are TRBV9 and TRBJ1-6; 8 bases fit TRBD1. With 5 bases clipped from V and 10 bases from J, the junction kept 11 bases outside the gene matches. The germline gives CDR1 SGDLS, CDR2 YYNGEE. CDR3 size: 15 residues. The CDR3 loop is CASSRLDRGLSPLHF. CDR3 nucleotide sequence: TGTGCCAGCAGTCGTCTTGACAGGGGACTCTCACCCCTCCACTTT.

The chain employs TRBV4-2 and TRBJ2-2, with TRBD1 identical over 11 bases. Germline V gives CDR1 LGHNA, CDR2 YNFKEQ. V trimming: 2 bases; J trimming: 6 bases; junction bases outside the gene matches: 8. The CDR3 is 17 amino acids. DNA of the CDR3: TGTGCCAGCAGCCAACAAAAACCGGGACAGGGGGCCGGGGAGCTGTTTTTT. This codes for CASSQQKPGQGAGELFF.

The V gene is TRBV7-3, the J gene TRBJ2-1; a possible D gene is TRBD1 (6 bases). Trimming took off 0 bases at V and 5 bases at J, with 8 bases between the two ends. CDR3 length: 14 amino acids. CDR1 is SGHTA and CDR2 is FQGTGA in the germline V gene. The CDR3 is CASSLTGTNNEQFF. The CDR3 bases are TGTGCCAGCAGCTTAACCGGGACAAACAATGAGCAGTTCTTC.

V and J are TRBV29-1 and TRBJ2-3; 8 bases are shared with TRBD1. Germline trimming cut 5 bases from V and 0 bases from J; bases unmatched to any gene: 4. Germline V gene data show CDR1 as SQVTM and CDR2 as ANQGSEA. This CDR3 is built from 14 residues. The CDR3: CSVTGQGSTDTQYF. The CDR3 coding sequence is TGCAGCGTTACCGGACAGGGAAGCACAGATACGCAGTATTTT.

The CDR3 coding sequence is TGTGCCAGGCCAAACCCCGGGACAGGTAACGAGCAGTACTTC. It encodes CARPNPGTGNEQYF. The rearrangement joins TRBV21-1 to TRBJ2-7; the D call in the table, TRBD1, was not verified against the DNA. TRBV21-1 is shown as a pseudogene. CDR3 length equals 14 residues.

V gene TRBV28 combines with J gene TRBJ2-3; TRBD1 aligns across 7 bases. Germline trimming cut 6 bases from V and 2 bases from J; bases unmatched to any gene: 5. This CDR3 comprises 14 residues. The germline gives CDR1 MDHEN, CDR2 SYDVKM. The CDR3 is CASRRTGSTDTQYF. The CDR3 DNA is TGTGCCAGCAGAAGGACAGGATCCACAGATACGCAGTATTTT.

This clone was seen a few times. V gene TRBV15 combines with J gene TRBJ1-6; tentative D call: TRBD1 (6 bases). The V gene lost 4 bases and the J gene lost 7 bases, with 11 bases spanning the gap. This CDR3 comprises 14 residues. Germline CDR1 is LNHNV and CDR2 is YYDKDF (reference sequence). CDR3 DNA sequence: TGTGCCACCAGCATGGGACATGGAAATTCACCCCTCCACTTT. Protein sequence: CATSMGHGNSPLHF.

CDR3 DNA sequence: TGTGCCAGCTCACCAGCGGTGGCGGGAGTCTACGAGCAGTACTTC. This codes for CASSPAVAGVYEQYF. The V call is TRBV18, the J call TRBJ2-7; 7 bases are shared with TRBD2. J gave up 3 bases and V 2 bases, and 7 bases lay outside the gene matches. The germline gives CDR1 KGHSH, CDR2 LQKENI. CDR3 length equals 15 residues.

The chain uses TRBV7-2 and TRBJ2-1; 8 bases fit TRBD1. CDR1 and CDR2 from the germline V gene are SGHTA and FQGNSA. The V and J ends lost 1 base and 8 bases, in that order; junction bases with no gene match: 4. The CDR3 totals 14 residues. CDR3 DNA sequence: TGTGCCAGCAGCTTAGGTCAGGGGGCGTATGAGCAGTTCTTC. Translating gives CASSLGQGAYEQFF.

CDR3 loop: CASSRTQGAQGYTF. CDR3 nucleotide sequence: TGTGCCAGCAGCCGGACACAGGGGGCGCAAGGCTACACCTTC. J is TRBJ1-2 and V is TRBV4-2; 9 nucleotides align to TRBD1. Germline CDR1 is LGHNA and CDR2 is YNFKEQ. V dropped 4 bases and J dropped 8; count of bases not matched to a gene: 8. The CDR3 is made up of 14 amino acids.

The genes are TRBV7-2 and TRBJ1-6; TRBD1 agrees at 7 bases. The V gene's germline CDR1 is SGHTA and CDR2 FQGNSA. The junction had 11 bases not matched to a gene; V was cut back by 5 bases and J by 4 bases. The CDR3 covers 17 residues. CDR3 region: CASSPRTGGGYNSPLHF. CDR3 in DNA: TGTGCCAGCAGCCCCCGGACAGGAGGGGGTTATAATTCACCCCTCCACTTT. Full variable domain (outside the CDR3, taken from reference TRBV7-2 and TRBJ1-6): GAGVSQSPSNKVTEKGKDVELRCDPISGHTALYWYRQSLGQGLEFLIYFQGNSAPDKSGLPSDRFSAERTGGSVSTLTIQRTQQEDSAVYLCASSPRTGGGYNSPLHFGNGTRLTVT.

The gene calls are TRBV5-8 and TRBJ2-7; possible D gene TRBD2, 6 bases. V dropped 4 bases and J dropped 2 bases, with 19 bases sitting between them. Germline V gives CDR1 SGHTS, CDR2 YDEGEE. The CDR3 is made up of 16 amino acids. In nucleotides, the CDR3 is TGTGCCAGCAGCCGGGGGTCAGGGATCACTCCCTACGAGCAGTACTTC. This translates into CASSRGSGITPYEQYF. Full variable domain (missing parts from reference TRBV5-8 and TRBJ2-7): EAGVTQSPTHLIKTRGQQATLRCSPISGHTSVYWYQQALGLGLQFLLWYDEGEERNRGNFPPRFSGRQFPNYSSELNVNALELEDSALYLCASSRGSGITPYEQYFGPGTRLTVT.

This chain joins TRBV25-1 and TRBJ1-1, with D possibly matching TRBD1 (5 bases). The CDR3 is 12 residues long. In germline, CDR1 is MGHDK, CDR2 SYGVNS. Trimming took 7 bases from V and 7 from J, leaving 13 bases between them. Written as DNA, the CDR3 is TGTGCCAGCAATCCCGGCGGGGGTGAAGCTTTCTTT. Translation: CASNPGGGEAFF.

Only one count was recorded for this clone. The rearrangement uses TRBV5-1 and TRBJ1-1; D remains unclear. The V end was cut by 4 bases, the J end by 1 base, with 8 bases between. This CDR3 comprises 13 residues. Germline V gene lookup returns CDR1 SGHRS and CDR2 YFSETQ. In DNA form, the CDR3 reads TGCGCCAGCAGCATAGCACCGAACACTGAAGCTTTCTTT. Protein: CASSIAPNTEAFF.

The genes are TRBV6-5 and TRBJ2-2, with D perhaps TRBD2 (5 bases). CDR1 is MNHEY and CDR2 is SVGAGI in the germline V gene. The germline V and J ends were trimmed by 3 bases and 3 bases, with 14 bases remaining between them. The CDR3 is made up of 16 amino acids. The CDR3 region has the DNA TGTGCCAGCAGTTATGAAGTCCCGGACTACACCGGGGAGCTGTTTTTT. Translation gives CASSYEVPDYTGELFF.

The rearrangement uses TRBV11-2 and TRBJ2-5; TRBD2 matches 8 bases. This CDR3 comprises 15 residues. Germline assignment: CDR1 SGHAT and CDR2 FQNNGV. Trimming took 3 bases from V and 2 from J; bases not matched to a gene: 5. CDR3 loop: CASSFTSGKQETQYF. In DNA form, the CDR3 reads TGTGCCAGCAGCTTTACTAGCGGAAAACAAGAGACCCAGTACTTC.

V and J are TRBV7-8 and TRBJ1-1; D perhaps matches TRBD1 (6 bases). Deletions cut 2 bases from V and 5 bases from J, with 12 bases between. The V gene's germline CDR1 is SGHVS and CDR2 FQNEAQ. CDR3 length: 14 amino acids. CDR3 in amino acids: CASSLQGPRTEAFF. CDR3 DNA sequence: TGTGCCAGCAGCTTACAGGGGCCGCGGACTGAAGCTTTCTTT.

The rearrangement links TRBV7-2 to TRBJ2-1, with 7 bases lining up with TRBD1. Germline V gene lookup returns CDR1 SGHTA and CDR2 FQGNSA. V lost 6 bases to trimming and J lost 6 bases; unmatched junction nucleotides: 11. This CDR3 contains 15 residues. CDR3 coding DNA: TGTGCCAGCAGAACGACAGGGAAGTCTGGCAATGAGCAGTTCTTC. It specifies CASRTTGKSGNEQFF. The full variable domain, its missing parts supplied by reference TRBV7-2 and TRBJ2-1, is GAGVSQSPSNKVTEKGKDVELRCDPISGHTALYWYRQSLGQGLEFLIYFQGNSAPDKSGLPSDRFSAERTGGSVSTLTIQRTQQEDSAVYLCASRTTGKSGNEQFFGPGTRLTVL.

The V gene is TRBV19, the J gene TRBJ1-1; D is perhaps TRBD1 (6 bases). Trimming took 4 bases from V and 4 from J, leaving 22 bases between them. This CDR3 has 17 amino acids. Germline CDR1 reads LNHDA; CDR2 reads SQIVND (reference sequence). The CDR3 DNA follows: TGTGCCAGTAGTAGGTCTACCGGGACAACCTGGGGCACTGAAGCTTTCTTT. It is translated as CASSRSTGTTWGTEAFF.

This CDR3 reads CASSLGSGTMYEQYF. CDR3 bases: TGTGCCAGCAGCTTAGGAAGCGGGACGATGTACGAGCAGTACTTC. The chain is built from TRBV7-2 and TRBJ2-7, with 7 bases matching TRBD2. V shed 1 base and J 4 bases; nucleotides not matched to a gene: 7. Germline CDR1 is SGHTA and CDR2 is FQGNSA. The CDR3 covers 15 residues.

The chain couples TRBV21-1 to TRBJ2-2; the table gives TRBD2 as D, unverified against the DNA. TRBV21-1 is noted as a pseudogene. This CDR3 has 12 residues. This chain's CDR3 is CASEGFGGELFF. CDR3 nucleotide sequence: TGTGCCAGCGAGGGTTTTGGGGGGGAGCTGTTTTTT.